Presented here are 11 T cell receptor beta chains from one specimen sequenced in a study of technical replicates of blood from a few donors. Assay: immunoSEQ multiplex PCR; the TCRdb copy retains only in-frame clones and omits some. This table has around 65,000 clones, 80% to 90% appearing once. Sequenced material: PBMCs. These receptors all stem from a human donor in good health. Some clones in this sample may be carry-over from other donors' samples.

The CDR3 region has the DNA TGCAGTGCCCTAGAAGAGACCCAGTACTTC. Protein sequence: CSALEETQYF. The rearrangement joins TRBV20-1 to TRBJ2-5; no reliable D call. CDR1 and CDR2 from the germline V gene are DFQATT and SNEGSKA (reference sequence). The CDR3 consists of 10 residues. V lost 6 bases and J 3 bases, leaving 5 bases between the germline ends.

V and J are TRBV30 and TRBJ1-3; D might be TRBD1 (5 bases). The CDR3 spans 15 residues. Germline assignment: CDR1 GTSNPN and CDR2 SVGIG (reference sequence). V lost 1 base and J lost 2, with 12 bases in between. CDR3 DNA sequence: TGTGCCTGGAGTGGAAGGGGTGGCACTGGAAACACCATATATTTT. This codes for CAWSGRGGTGNTIYF. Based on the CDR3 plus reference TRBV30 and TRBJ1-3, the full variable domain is SQTIHQWPATLVQPVGSPLSLECTVEGTSNPNLYWYRQAAGRGLQLLFYSVGIGQISSEVPQNLSASRPQDRQFILSSKKLLLSDSGFYLCAWSGRGGTGNTIYFGEGSWLTVV.

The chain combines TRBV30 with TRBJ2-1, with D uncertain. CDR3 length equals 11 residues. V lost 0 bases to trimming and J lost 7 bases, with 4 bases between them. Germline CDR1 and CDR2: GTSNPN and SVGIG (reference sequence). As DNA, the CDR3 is TGTGCCTGGAGTGTCTTGAATGAGCAGTTCTTC. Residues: CAWSVLNEQFF.

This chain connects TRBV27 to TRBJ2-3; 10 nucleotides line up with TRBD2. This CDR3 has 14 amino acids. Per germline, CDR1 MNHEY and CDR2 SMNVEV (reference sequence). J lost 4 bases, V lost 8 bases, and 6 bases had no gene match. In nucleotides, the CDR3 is TGTGCCAGCCGTAAGCGGGAGGGGGCAGATACGCAGTATTTT. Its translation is CASRKREGADTQYF.

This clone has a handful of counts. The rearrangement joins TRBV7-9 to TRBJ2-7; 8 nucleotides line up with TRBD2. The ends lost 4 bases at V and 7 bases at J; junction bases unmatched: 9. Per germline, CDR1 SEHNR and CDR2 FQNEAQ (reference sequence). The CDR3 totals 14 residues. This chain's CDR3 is CASSSSGGPGEQYF. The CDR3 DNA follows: TGTGCCAGCAGCTCCTCGGGGGGGCCGGGGGAGCAGTACTTC.

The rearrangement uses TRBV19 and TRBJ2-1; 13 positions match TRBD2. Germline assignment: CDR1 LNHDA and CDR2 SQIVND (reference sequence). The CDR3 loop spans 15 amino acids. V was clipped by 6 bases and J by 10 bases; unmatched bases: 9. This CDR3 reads CASSLGTSGIGEQFF. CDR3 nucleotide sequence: TGTGCCAGTAGCCTAGGGACTAGCGGGATCGGCGAGCAGTTCTTC.

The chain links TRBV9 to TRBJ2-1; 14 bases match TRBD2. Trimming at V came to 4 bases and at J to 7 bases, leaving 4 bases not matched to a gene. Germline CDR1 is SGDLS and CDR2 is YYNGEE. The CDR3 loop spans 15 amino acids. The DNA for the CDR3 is TGTGCCAGCAGCCGGGGACTAGCGGGAGATAATGAGCAGTTCTTC. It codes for CASSRGLAGDNEQFF.

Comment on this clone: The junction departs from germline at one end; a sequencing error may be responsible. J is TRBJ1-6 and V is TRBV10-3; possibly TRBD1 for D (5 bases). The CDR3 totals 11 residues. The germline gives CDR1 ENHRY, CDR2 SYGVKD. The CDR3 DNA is TGTGCCATCAGTGAGCTCGGTAAGGGGTTCTTT. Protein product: CAISELGKGFF.

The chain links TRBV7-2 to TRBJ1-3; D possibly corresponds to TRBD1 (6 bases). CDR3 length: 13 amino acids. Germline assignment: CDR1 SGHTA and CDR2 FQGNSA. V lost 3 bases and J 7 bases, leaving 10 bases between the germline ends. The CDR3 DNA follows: TGTGCCAGCAGCTTGTTAGGGGGTAACACCATATATTTT. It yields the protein CASSLLGGNTIYF.

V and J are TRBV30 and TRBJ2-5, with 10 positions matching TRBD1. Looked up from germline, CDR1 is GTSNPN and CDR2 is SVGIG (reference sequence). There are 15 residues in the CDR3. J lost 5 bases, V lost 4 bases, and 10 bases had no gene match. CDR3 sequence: CAWNRGQGTMETQYF. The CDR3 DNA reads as TGTGCCTGGAATCGGGGACAGGGGACAATGGAGACCCAGTACTTC.

The CDR3 DNA reads TGCGCCAGCAGCGACGGGGCGGGAGGTACCTATGAGCAGTTCTTC. Its translation: CASSDGAGGTYEQFF. This rearrangement joins TRBV10-1 to TRBJ2-1, with 8 bases lining up with TRBD2. The CDR3 totals 15 residues. Trimming took 6 bases from V and 8 from J; bases not matched to a gene: 12. Germline assignment: CDR1 WNHNN and CDR2 SYGVQD (reference sequence).